Sequencing of this T cell receptor beta chain was carried out in a study of blood T cell repertoires in COVID-19 (dated by TCRdb to about 2020). Background for the entire study: Samples covering the acute and convalescent phases of COVID-19 were provided by collaborators in the United States, Italy and Spain. The prospective study material was composed of cDNA or gDNA derived from T cells, B-cell-depleted T cells, or PBMCs. Deeply sampled blood TCRbeta repertoires from subjects exposed to, actively infected with, or recovered from COVID-19 were included in the dataset. The repertoires were made available in a free public database intended to serve as a resource for research on the immune response to SARS-CoV-2. The samples were drawn from two sources: the first 160 participants of the ongoing ImmuneRACE study, and 1,254 subjects contributed by 6 global collaborators. Sample metadata almost always included a de-identified subject ID, COVID-19 status, age in years and sex. Where HLA class I and class II types were available, the types were taken from metadata supplied by the sample provider, not from assay-based typing.

The immunoSEQ Assay, a bias-controlled multiplex PCR, was used to amplify TCRbeta CDR3 regions from genomic DNA. The source study handled its data this way. Within the assay, amplification of reference gene primers was used to estimate how many nucleated cells each sample contained. To quantify the absolute abundance of each unique TCRbeta CDR3 rearrangement, sequence reads were collapsed and filtered. Productive Simpson clonality was computed per sample as the square root of Simpson's diversity index over productive rearrangements. TCRdb obtained this table from immuneACCESS and retained in-frame rearrangements with V and J assigned. These tables miss some clones; where compared with another copy, unresolved V genes account for less than half of the shortfall, and the remainder is unexplained. V and J calls and clone size are given by that table; D and trimming were obtained from the DNA. For this sample there are approximately 350,000 clones; more than 85% appear just once. Approximately 3% of the sample is held by the ten biggest clonotypes.

As concerns this clone: No cognate antigen has been identified for it. No much larger clonotype is one base removed from it; base qualities were not supplied.

Study-wide conclusions, independent of this receptor: Clinical and demographic metadata were provided uncurated, with the amount varying by source and participant.

Enrolling through a virtual design, the prospective study's participants ranged in age from roughly 18 to 90 years and lived across 24 United States geographic areas. To assign participants to cohorts, the prospective study relied on clinical history that participants themselves reported in a screening survey and a study questionnaire. ImmuneRACE Cohort 3 recovered participants were defined by two consecutive negative NP/OP PCR tests, healthcare professional clearance, or symptom resolution. Mobile phlebotomists in the prospective study collected whole blood, serum and a nasopharyngeal or oropharyngeal swab from every participant. Over a roughly two-month period, participants in the prospective study had the option of providing additional blood draws and questionnaires. Blood samples from the prospective study were shipped frozen or at room temperature prior to DNA extraction. This clonotype was obtained from a woman aged 30 to 39 who had recovered from COVID-19. Input material: PBMCs or T cells enriched from blood (not recorded which).

The CDR3 region reads CASTLAGGPHNEQFF. The DNA sequence is as follows: TGTGCCAGTACCCTAGCGGGAGGGCCCCACAATGAGCAGTTCTTC. The chain couples TRBV19 to TRBJ2-1; TRBD2 aligns with 12 central bases. From cysteine to phenylalanine, the CDR3 is 15 amino acids long. CDR3 DNA is the only sequence kept; it has 45 bases, read in frame from the first base. The germline V gene (reference sequence) sets CDR1 to LNHDA and CDR2 to SQIVND. V lost 7 bases and J lost 5 bases, and the count of bases not matched to a germline gene is 6.